A selection of T cell receptor beta chains follows, all from one sample in a study of Tregs in tolerant kidney transplant recipients. Sequencing used immunoSEQ multiplex PCR; TCRdb keeps in-frame clones, though not all of them. The table includes about 55,000 clones, 91% detected once. The material was CD8+ T cells from blood (PBMCs), obtained 24 months after the transplant. The receptors come from a human patient who received a combined kidney and bone marrow transplant. Some T cells here may be from the graft donor. Both conserved end residues are part of each CDR3. Fields, in order: D gene, J gene, clone size, V gene, CDR3 DNA, CDR3 protein. The D gene is left open where the match is weak. Clone size, where shown, is once, few, many, or a class for clones that have expanded.

>NA|TRBJ2-3|NA|TRBV5-8
TGTGCCAGCAGCCGAGCGAGAGGGCTCGAGGCAGATACGCAGTATTTT
CASSRARGLEADTQYF
>NA|TRBJ2-7|NA|TRBV7-3
TGTGCCAGCGGCCCCCAATCCGGGACAAGGACCTACGAGCAGTACTTC
CASGPQSGTRTYEQYF
>NA|TRBJ1-6|NA|TRBV7-3
TGTGCCAGCTCCACGGGGATAGGTGAAAATTCACCCCTCCACTTT
CASSTGIGENSPLHF
>NA|TRBJ2-7|NA|TRBV5-1
TGCGCCAGCAGCTTGACAGGTACCTACGAGCAGTACTTC
CASSLTGTYEQYF
>NA|TRBJ2-5|NA|TRBV5-6
TGTGCCAGCAGCTTGGACGTCTACAGCCAAGAGACCCAGTACTTC
CASSLDVYSQETQYF
>TRBD2|TRBJ2-5|NA|TRBV28
TGTGCCAGCAGTTCACCACGTAGCGGGTTCGAGACCCAGTACTTC
CASSSPRSGFETQYF
>NA|TRBJ1-2|NA|TRBV30
TGTGCCTGGAGTGTAGGGGGGGCTGGCGTCTATGGCTACACCTTC
CAWSVGGAGVYGYTF
>NA|TRBJ1-4|NA|TRBV19
TGTGCCAGTAGTATAGGAGGCCACTTCGGGACTAATGAAAAACTGTTTTTT
CASSIGGHFGTNEKLFF
>NA|TRBJ2-1|NA|TRBV7-3
TGTGCCAGCAGCTTAATAGGGAGCTCCTACAATGAGCAGTTCTTC
CASSLIGSSYNEQFF
>TRBD1|TRBJ1-4|few|TRBV5-8
TGTGCCGGACGGACAGGGGAAGAAAAACTGTTTTTT
CAGRTGEEKLFF
>NA|TRBJ2-7|NA|TRBV29-1
TGCAGCGTAAAACCCGCCAGGGGCTACAGCTCCTACGAGCAGTACTTC
CSVKPARGYSSYEQYF